Below, 23 T cell receptor beta chains from the same sample are listed, as sequenced in a study of T cell changes during pregnancy in multiple sclerosis (dated by TCRdb to between 2018 and 2021). To prepare the library, the immunoSEQ multiplex PCR assay was applied. The clones in this table, taken by TCRdb from immuneACCESS, are in-frame only. Not every clone is retained; where verified, under half of the shortfall comes from an unresolved V gene, and the cause of the rest is unknown. Here the sample has 50,000 to 65,000 clones; 80% to 90% occur a single time. The ten largest clones take up about 0.41% of the sample. The source was CD4+ T cells from peripheral blood mononuclear cells, collected in the third trimester of pregnancy. These receptors originate from a female donor with multiple sclerosis, enrolled in a pregnancy study.

The chain carries TRBV5-1 and TRBJ2-1; tentative D call: TRBD2 (5 bases). This CDR3 has 15 residues. Trimming took 0 bases from V and 7 from J, leaving 14 bases between them. Germline lookup yields CDR1 SGHRS and CDR2 YFSETQ. The CDR3 loop is CASSLVGNLGNEQFF. In nucleotides, the CDR3 is TGCGCCAGCAGCTTGGTCGGGAACCTTGGGAATGAGCAGTTCTTC.

The chain employs TRBV11-2 and TRBJ1-3; 8 bases are shared with TRBD1. The CDR3 contains 15 residues. Per germline, CDR1 SGHAT and CDR2 FQNNGV. The ends lost 2 bases at V and 3 bases at J; junction bases unmatched: 3. The CDR3 sequence is CASSLQGAFGNTIYF. The CDR3 coding sequence is TGTGCCAGCAGCTTACAGGGGGCTTTTGGAAACACCATATATTTT. The variable domain in full, with the rest retrieved from reference TRBV11-2 and TRBJ1-3, is EAGVAQSPRYKIIEKRQSVAFWCNPISGHATLYWYQQILGQGPKLLIQFQNNGVVDDSQLPKDRFSAERLKGVDSTLKIQPAKLEDSAVYLCASSLQGAFGNTIYFGEGSWLTVV.

The rearrangement uses TRBV5-1 and TRBJ2-7; tentative D call: TRBD1 (5 bases). The germline V gene has CDR1 SGHRS and CDR2 YFSETQ. The CDR3 consists of 14 residues. Trimming removed 4 bases from V and 1 base from J, with 12 bases in between. This CDR3 reads CASSLSTDSYEQYF. The CDR3 DNA is TGCGCCAGCAGCCTGTCGACAGATTCCTACGAGCAGTACTTC.

This clone was recorded once. The chain combines TRBV2 with TRBJ2-3, with 9 bases matching TRBD1. V lost 5 bases and J lost 6; bases outside the gene matches: 6. The CDR3 contains 14 residues. Germline V lookup: CDR1 SNHLY, CDR2 FYNNEI. In DNA form, the CDR3 reads TGTGCCAGCAGTCTACAGGGGGCTATTGATACGCAGTATTTT. Protein: CASSLQGAIDTQYF.

The chain has TRBV15 and TRBJ1-4, with 9 bases that match TRBD1. Germline assignment: CDR1 LNHNV and CDR2 YYDKDF (reference sequence). This CDR3 has 16 amino acids. V lost 3 bases and J lost 5; bases outside the gene matches: 7. The CDR3 loop reads CATSRDRGSGNEKLFF. The CDR3 bases are TGTGCCACCAGCAGGGACAGGGGATCGGGGAATGAAAAACTGTTTTTT.

The chain joins TRBV5-1 to TRBJ2-5, with a weak D call TRBD1 (6 bases). This CDR3 region has 15 residues. The V end was cut by 4 bases, the J end by 2 bases, with 15 bases between. The germline gives CDR1 SGHRS, CDR2 YFSETQ. CDR3 amino acids: CASSTGQLGQETQYF. The CDR3 DNA reads TGCGCCAGCAGCACCGGACAGCTGGGGCAAGAGACCCAGTACTTC. The variable domain in full, completed from reference TRBV5-1 and TRBJ2-5, reads KAGVTQTPRYLIKTRGQQVTLSCSPISGHRSVSWYQQTPGQGLQFLFEYFSETQRNKGNFPGRFSGRQFSNSRSEMNVSTLELGDSALYLCASSTGQLGQETQYFGPGTRLLVL.

CDR3 sequence (DNA): TGTGCCAGCAGCTTTTTTTCCGGGACAGGGAAAAGAGAGCAGTACTTC. This gives the protein CASSFFSGTGKREQYF. The V call is TRBV13, the J call TRBJ2-7, with TRBD1 matching 9 bases. With 3 bases clipped from V and 7 bases from J, the junction kept 13 bases outside the gene matches. CDR1 is PRHDT and CDR2 is FYEKMQ in the germline V gene (reference sequence). The CDR3 consists of 16 residues.

The rearrangement joins TRBV7-2 to TRBJ2-1, with D tentatively TRBD1 (6 bases). CDR1 and CDR2 from the germline V gene are SGHTA and FQGNSA. Trimming left V 6 bases short and J 3 bases short, with 15 bases between. This CDR3 is 15 amino acids long. This CDR3 is CASSFGQTHYNEQFF. In DNA, the CDR3 is TGTGCCAGCAGTTTTGGACAGACCCACTACAATGAGCAGTTCTTC.

A few counts support this clone. The rearrangement joins TRBV11-2 to TRBJ1-3, with no clear D. V was pared by 0 bases and J by 9 bases, with 6 bases between. CDR1 and CDR2 (germline): SGHAT, FQNNGV. This CDR3 contains 12 residues. CDR3: CASSLETPTIYF. In DNA, the CDR3 is TGTGCCAGCAGCTTAGAGACTCCCACCATATATTTT.

This chain connects TRBV28 to TRBJ1-2; D not certain. V lost 4 bases and J lost 2, with 11 bases in between. The germline CDR1 and CDR2 sequences are MDHEN and SYDVKM. The CDR3 is 14 amino acids. CDR3 bases: TGTGCCAGCAGTTCCTTACAGAACAACTATGGCTACACCTTC. Protein: CASSSLQNNYGYTF.

The chain carries TRBV30 and TRBJ2-3; D might be TRBD2 (6 bases). Germline V CDR1 and CDR2: GTSNPN, SVGIG (reference sequence). CDR3 length: 12 residues. The germline V and J ends were trimmed by 3 bases and 4 bases, with 8 bases remaining between them. In nucleotides, the CDR3 is TGTGCCTGGAGCGGAGGGGCAGATACGCAGTATTTT. Translation gives CAWSGGADTQYF. Full variable domain (rest looked up from reference TRBV30 and TRBJ2-3): SQTIHQWPATLVQPVGSPLSLECTVEGTSNPNLYWYRQAAGRGLQLLFYSVGIGQISSEVPQNLSASRPQDRQFILSSKKLLLSDSGFYLCAWSGGADTQYFGPGTRLTVL.

CDR3 residues: CASSMDSSFFSGNTIYF. The DNA for the CDR3 is TGTGCCAGTAGTATGGACAGTAGTTTTTTCTCTGGAAACACCATATATTTT. This rearrangement joins TRBV19 to TRBJ1-3, with D perhaps TRBD1 (6 bases). V lost 3 bases and J lost 0, with 15 bases in between. Germline-derived CDR1 and CDR2 are LNHDA and SQIVND (reference sequence). The CDR3 covers 17 residues.

This clone was seen only a few times. This sequence joins TRBV1 and TRBJ1-2; the DNA was not used to check the table's D call, TRBD1. TRBV1 is labeled a pseudogene. The CDR3 extends over 15 amino acids. The CDR3 here is CTSSQDQGRGYGYTF. The CDR3 nucleotides read TGCACCAGCAGCCAAGATCAAGGCAGGGGGTATGGCTACACCTTC.

The chain joins TRBV7-7 to TRBJ2-5; possibly TRBD2 for D (5 bases). The V gene's germline CDR1 is SSHAT and CDR2 FNYEAQ (reference sequence). V was shortened by 5 bases and J by 7 bases, with 11 bases between the two germline ends. The CDR3 has 12 residues. The CDR3 loop reads CASSRGWGTQYF. Written as DNA, the CDR3 is TGTGCCAGCAGCAGAGGGTGGGGGACCCAGTACTTC.

V usage is TRBV5-1 and J usage is TRBJ1-1; the D gene is possibly TRBD1 (6 bases). V lost 1 base to trimming and J lost 4 bases, with 11 bases between them. Germline V gene data show CDR1 as SGHRS and CDR2 as YFSETQ. CDR3 length: 14 amino acids. As DNA, the CDR3 is TGCGCCAGCAGCTTGACAGGGTCAACCACTGAAGCTTTCTTT. Amino acids: CASSLTGSTTEAFF.

V is TRBV6-5 and J is TRBJ1-5; D unresolved. CDR1 MNHEY and CDR2 SVGAGI come from the germline V gene. The V end was cut by 0 bases, the J end by 2 bases, with 8 bases between. The CDR3 extends over 15 amino acids. The CDR3 DNA sequence: TGTGCCAGCAGTTACTCCTACACAGGCAATCAGCCCCAGCATTTT. Translated: CASSYSYTGNQPQHF.

This clone appeared a single time. The V call is TRBV19, the J call TRBJ2-6, with a possible D match to TRBD1 (5 bases). V was cut by 5 bases and J by 0 bases, with 26 bases left in between. This CDR3 is 21 amino acids long. Germline CDR1 LNHDA, CDR2 SQIVND (reference sequence). The CDR3 spells CASSPYLLTEPTISGANVLTF. CDR3 bases: TGTGCCAGTAGTCCCTACCTCTTGACAGAACCGACCATCTCTGGGGCCAACGTCCTGACTTTC.

This sequence joins TRBV7-2 and TRBJ2-7, with 8 bases lining up with TRBD2. CDR3 length: 15 amino acids. With 5 bases clipped from V and 6 bases from J, the junction kept 12 bases outside the gene matches. Germline CDR1 and CDR2: SGHTA and FQGNSA. This CDR3 reads CASSQRGGRFVEQYF. DNA of the CDR3: TGTGCCAGCAGCCAACGGGGGGGGCGCTTCGTCGAGCAGTACTTC.

V and J are TRBV2 and TRBJ2-5; TRBD2 agrees at 8 bases. The CDR3 has 15 amino acids. The germline gives CDR1 SNHLY, CDR2 FYNNEI. V was pared by 3 bases and J by 4 bases, with 7 bases of the junction left unmatched. The CDR3 DNA follows: TGTGCCAGCAGTGACGTAGCGGGGAGGGGAGAGACCCAGTACTTC. It specifies CASSDVAGRGETQYF.

CDR3 in DNA: TGTGCCAGCAGCTTCTTGGGCACAGGGGGCAAAACAGACTATGGCTACACCTTC. Its protein product is CASSFLGTGGKTDYGYTF. The rearrangement uses TRBV7-2 and TRBJ1-2, with 9 bases that match TRBD1. Germline CDR1 SGHTA, CDR2 FQGNSA. Trimming took 3 bases from V and 3 from J; bases not matched to a gene: 14. The CDR3 covers 18 residues.

This clone has just a few counts. This sequence joins TRBV5-1 and TRBJ2-7; the match to TRBD1 covers 7 bases. CDR1 is SGHRS, CDR2 YFSETQ, per germline. This CDR3 has 16 amino acids. V lost 4 bases, J lost 0 bases, and 10 bases stayed unmatched. CDR3 nucleotides: TGCGCCAGCAGCCGGATGACGACAGGGAACTCCTACGAGCAGTACTTC. Translated: CASSRMTTGNSYEQYF.

V and J are TRBV19 and TRBJ1-1; tentatively, D is TRBD1 (5 bases). Germline lookup yields CDR1 LNHDA and CDR2 SQIVND (reference sequence). V was trimmed by 7 bases and J by 3 bases, leaving 21 bases between them. The CDR3 totals 16 residues. This chain's CDR3 is CASTWAGVGTYTEAFF. The CDR3 bases are TGTGCCAGTACCTGGGCGGGTGTGGGGACTTACACTGAAGCTTTCTTT.

This sequence joins TRBV6-5 and TRBJ2-5; tentatively, D is TRBD1 (6 bases). This CDR3 spans 13 amino acids. The V and J ends lost 6 bases and 6 bases respectively, with 14 bases between them. Per germline, CDR1 MNHEY and CDR2 SVGAGI. CDR3 in amino acids: CASRADSLKTQYF. In DNA, the CDR3 is TGTGCCAGCAGAGCGGACAGCCTGAAGACCCAGTACTTC.